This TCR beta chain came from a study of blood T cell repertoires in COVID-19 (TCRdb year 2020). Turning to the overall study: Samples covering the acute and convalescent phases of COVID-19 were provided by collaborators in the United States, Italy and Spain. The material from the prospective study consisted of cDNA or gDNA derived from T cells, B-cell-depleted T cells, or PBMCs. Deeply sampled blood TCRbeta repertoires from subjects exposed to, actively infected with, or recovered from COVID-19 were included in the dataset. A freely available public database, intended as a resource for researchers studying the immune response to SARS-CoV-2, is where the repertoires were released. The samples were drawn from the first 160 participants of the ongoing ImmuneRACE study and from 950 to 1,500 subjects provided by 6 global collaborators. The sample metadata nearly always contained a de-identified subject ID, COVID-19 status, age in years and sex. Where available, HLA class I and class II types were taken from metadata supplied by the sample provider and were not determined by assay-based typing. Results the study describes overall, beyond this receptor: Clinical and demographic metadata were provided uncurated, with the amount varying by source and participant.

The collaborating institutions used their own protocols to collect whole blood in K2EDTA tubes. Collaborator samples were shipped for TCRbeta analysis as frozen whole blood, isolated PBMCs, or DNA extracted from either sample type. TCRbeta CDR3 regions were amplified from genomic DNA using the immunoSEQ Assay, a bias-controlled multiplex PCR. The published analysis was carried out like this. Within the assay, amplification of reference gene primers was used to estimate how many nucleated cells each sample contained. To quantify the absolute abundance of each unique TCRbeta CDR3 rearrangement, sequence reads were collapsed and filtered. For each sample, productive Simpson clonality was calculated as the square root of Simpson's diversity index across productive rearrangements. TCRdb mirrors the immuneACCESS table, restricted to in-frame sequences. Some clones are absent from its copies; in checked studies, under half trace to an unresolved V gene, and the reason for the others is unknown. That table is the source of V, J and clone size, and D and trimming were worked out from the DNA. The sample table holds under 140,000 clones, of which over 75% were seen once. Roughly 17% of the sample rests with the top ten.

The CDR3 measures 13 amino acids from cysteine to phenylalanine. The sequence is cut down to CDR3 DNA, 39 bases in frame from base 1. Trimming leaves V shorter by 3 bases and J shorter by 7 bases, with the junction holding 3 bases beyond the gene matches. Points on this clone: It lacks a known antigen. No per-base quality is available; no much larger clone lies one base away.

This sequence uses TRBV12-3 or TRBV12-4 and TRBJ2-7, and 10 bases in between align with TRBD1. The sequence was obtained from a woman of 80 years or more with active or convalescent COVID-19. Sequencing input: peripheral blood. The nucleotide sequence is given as TGTGCCAGCAGTTTGACAGGGGGCGGTGAGCAGTACTTC. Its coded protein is CASSLTGGGEQYF.